These 28 T cell receptor beta chains originate from one sample sequenced in a study of metastatic and nonmetastatic thyroid tumors. Patients were all untreated before their thyroid surgery. TCRdb used MiXCR to call clones anew from the PCR reads. This table holds 35,000 to 50,000 clones, about 17% found once. The sequencing sample was made of tumor tissue. These receptors were taken from a female donor with papillary thyroid cancer or a benign thyroid nodule (not recorded which). Some clones in this sample may be carry-over from other donors' samples.

This chain links TRBV20-1 with TRBJ2-3; tentative D call: TRBD1 (5 bases). The V gene lost 2 bases and the J gene lost 5 bases, with 17 bases spanning the gap. The germline V gene encodes CDR1 DFQATT and CDR2 SNEGSKA (reference sequence). This CDR3 region has 15 residues. CDR3 sequence: CSARSESGCVDTQYF. The CDR3 nucleotides read TGCAGTGCTAGATCTGAGTCAGGGTGTGTAGATACGCAGTATTTT.

This clone was seen repeatedly, ten times or more. Other DNA sequences in this sample translate to the same CDR3. The CDR3 protein is CASSVGRINTEAFF. DNA for the CDR3: TGTGCCAGCAGCGTGGGACGGATAAACACTGAAGCTTTCTTT. The rearrangement joins TRBV5-6 to TRBJ1-1; D possibly corresponds to TRBD1 (5 bases). The CDR3 length is 14 residues. V lost 4 bases and J lost 2, with 12 bases in between. From germline, CDR1 is SGHDT and CDR2 YYEEEE.

The chain recombines TRBV9 with TRBJ2-7, with 7 positions matching TRBD2. Germline-derived CDR1 and CDR2 are SGDLS and YYNGEE. Unmatched junction bases numbered 8, after V lost 3 bases and J lost 5 bases. The CDR3 length is 14 residues. Written as DNA, the CDR3 is TGTGCCAGCAGCGCGAAGGTAGCGGGCGACGAGCAGTACTTC. It specifies CASSAKVAGDEQYF.

This clone appeared many times. The V gene is TRBV12-3 or TRBV12-4, the J gene TRBJ2-5; TRBD1 is a possible D gene (6 bases). V shed 6 bases and J shed 9 bases, with 14 bases lying between them. This CDR3 region has 12 residues. The CDR3: CASRGAGGAQYF. The CDR3, as DNA: TGTGCCAGCAGGGGGGCGGGTGGAGCCCAGTACTTC.

About this clone itself: The conserved final phenylalanine or tryptophan is absent from the CDR3, which likely points to a read error. This chain uses TRBV5-1 with TRBJ1-2; 8 bases agree with TRBD1. Germline V CDR1 and CDR2: SGHRS, YFSETQ. The V gene end was trimmed by 4 bases and the J gene end by 1 base; junction bases not matched to a gene: 12. This CDR3 comprises 17 residues. The CDR3 protein is CASSAGQGRVLNYGYTI. The DNA of the CDR3 is TGCGCCAGCAGCGCCGGACAGGGTAGGGTACTTAACTATGGCTACACCATC.

As concerns this clone: This specimen includes other DNA sequences encoding the same CDR3. The chain carries TRBV20-1 and TRBJ2-1; D might be TRBD1 or TRBD2, each matching 5 bases. CDR1 is DFQATT, CDR2 SNEGSKA, per germline (reference sequence). This CDR3 contains 15 residues. V shed 0 bases and J shed 6 bases, with 15 bases lying between them. The CDR3 loop reads CSARDWAGAGNEQFF. The CDR3 region has the DNA TGCAGTGCTAGAGATTGGGCTGGGGCGGGCAATGAGCAGTTCTTC.

This clone has a count of ten or more. Other DNA sequences in the sample encode the same CDR3. This chain joins TRBV4-2 and TRBJ2-2; the match to TRBD2 covers 9 bases. CDR1 is LGHNA, CDR2 YNFKEQ, per germline. The V gene end was trimmed by 1 base and the J gene end by 3 bases; junction bases not matched to a gene: 6. CDR3 size: 17 residues. CDR3 residues: CASSQATAGGYTGELFF. DNA of the CDR3: TGTGCCAGCAGCCAAGCAACAGCGGGAGGTTACACCGGGGAGCTGTTTTTT.

This clone turned up a few times. The CDR3 DNA follows: TGTGCCAGCCCCGGGGAGTACAATGAGCAGTTCTTC. Translation: CASPGEYNEQFF. The chain recombines TRBV7-4 with TRBJ2-1, with D possibly TRBD2 on 5 matching bases. The V gene lost 8 bases and the J gene lost 4 bases, with 9 bases spanning the gap. CDR3 length: 12 amino acids. CDR1 and CDR2 (germline): SGHVT, SQSDAQ.

The sample holds many counts of this clone. This chain links TRBV7-9 with TRBJ1-4, with 7 bases fitting TRBD1. V shed 5 bases, J shed 6 bases, and the junction held 12 bases outside the gene matches. In germline, CDR1 is SEHNR, CDR2 FQNEAQ (reference sequence). The CDR3 consists of 16 residues. The CDR3 DNA reads TGTGCCAGCAGCCGAGCGACCGGGACAGATGATGAAAAACTGTTTTTT. Residues: CASSRATGTDDEKLFF.

This chain links TRBV6-1 with TRBJ1-1; perhaps TRBD1 as D (5 bases). Per germline, CDR1 MNHNS and CDR2 SASEGT. Trimming cost V 8 bases and J 2 bases, with 12 bases left between them. The CDR3 runs to 13 residues. The CDR3 reads CASGGAENTEAFF. DNA for the CDR3: TGTGCCAGCGGCGGGGCGGAAAACACTGAAGCTTTCTTT.

This clone was recorded at least ten times. V is TRBV5-1 and J is TRBJ1-1; 7 bases are shared with TRBD1. V lost 3 bases, J lost 11 bases, and 7 bases stayed unmatched. This CDR3 spans 12 amino acids. Germline values: CDR1 SGHRS, CDR2 YFSETQ. The CDR3, as DNA: TGCGCCAGCAGCTCAGGACAGGAGGAGGCTTTCTTT. It specifies CASSSGQEEAFF.

This chain connects TRBV6-5 to TRBJ2-3, with 8 nucleotides matching TRBD2. V dropped 0 bases and J dropped 6; count of bases not matched to a gene: 2. Germline CDR1 and CDR2: MNHEY and SVGAGI. The CDR3 length is 14 residues. In nucleotides, the CDR3 is TGTGCCAGCAGTTACTCTAGCGGGATGGATACGCAGTATTTT. Its translation: CASSYSSGMDTQYF.

This clone was found many times. The chain couples TRBV6-1 to TRBJ2-7, with 11 bases lining up with TRBD1. The CDR3 consists of 15 residues. Germline CDR1 and CDR2: MNHNS and SASEGT. The trim removed 6 bases at V and 6 bases at J, leaving 10 bases unmatched. This chain's CDR3 is CASRTIWTGGGEQYF. The CDR3 nucleotides read TGTGCCAGCAGGACGATCTGGACAGGGGGCGGCGAGCAGTACTTC.

This clone has a count of ten or more. This sequence joins TRBV28 and TRBJ2-2; D unresolved. Trimming removed 3 bases at V and 4 bases at J, with 9 bases between. Germline V gene lookup returns CDR1 MDHEN and CDR2 SYDVKM. CDR3 length: 14 residues. The CDR3 DNA sequence: TGTGCCAGCAGTTTCTACAGCATCACCGGGGAGCTGTTTTTT. Translated: CASSFYSITGELFF.

This clone was recorded at least ten times. The chain joins TRBV20-1 to TRBJ2-5; 9 bases align to TRBD2. This CDR3 is 14 amino acids long. Germline CDR1 is DFQATT and CDR2 is SNEGSKA (reference sequence). V lost 3 bases and J lost 4; bases outside the gene matches: 6. The CDR3 reads CSASVPGLAETQYF. The CDR3 bases are TGCAGTGCTAGCGTCCCGGGACTAGCAGAGACCCAGTACTTC.

This clone was seen repeatedly, ten times or more. The genes are TRBV18 and TRBJ2-3; TRBD2 agrees at 13 bases. J gave up 3 bases and V 6 bases, and 0 bases lay outside the gene matches. This CDR3 contains 14 residues. Germline V gives CDR1 KGHSH, CDR2 LQKENI. DNA of the CDR3: TGTGCCAGCTCGACTAGCGGGAGGACAGATACGCAGTATTTT. Its protein is CASSTSGRTDTQYF.

This clone was seen many times. This rearrangement joins TRBV7-2 to TRBJ1-2; TRBD1 matches at 7 bases. The junction had 4 bases not matched to a gene; V was cut back by 5 bases and J by 1 base. The CDR3 runs to 14 residues. Germline-derived CDR1 and CDR2 are SGHTA and FQGNSA. Here the CDR3 reads CASSPSGGNYGYTF. The DNA for the CDR3 is TGTGCCAGCAGCCCTTCAGGGGGTAACTATGGCTACACCTTC. The complete variable domain, with remaining parts taken from reference TRBV7-2 and TRBJ1-2, reads GAGVSQSPSNKVTEKGKDVELRCDPISGHTALYWYRQSLGQGLEFLIYFQGNSAPDKSGLPSDRFSAERTGGSVSTLTIQRTQQEDSAVYLCASSPSGGNYGYTFGSGTRLTVV.

This clone has a count of ten or more. The chain is built from TRBV20-1 and TRBJ1-4; D gene unclear. The CDR3 contains 14 residues. Trimming cost V 6 bases and J 0 bases, with 11 bases left between them. CDR1 and CDR2 from the germline V gene are DFQATT and SNEGSKA (reference sequence). CDR3 nucleotides: TGCAGTGCCACAACACCAGCAACTAATGAAAAACTGTTTTTT. Its protein product is CSATTPATNEKLFF.

This clone was seen at least ten times. The chain is built from TRBV20-1 and TRBJ2-3; D remains ambiguous. With 0 bases removed from V and 1 base from J, the gap between germline ends came to 14 bases. This CDR3 comprises 16 residues. Germline assignment: CDR1 DFQATT and CDR2 SNEGSKA (reference sequence). The CDR3 reads CSARDLGAYGTDTQYF. As DNA, the CDR3 is TGCAGTGCTAGAGATCTCGGCGCCTATGGCACAGATACGCAGTATTTT.

This clone was counted a few times. A much larger clonotype is one base distant, so this may be a read error. The chain is built from TRBV7-9 and TRBJ1-1, with 7 bases lining up with TRBD1. This CDR3 region has 15 residues. Per the germline V gene, CDR1 is SEHNR and CDR2 is FQNEAQ (reference sequence). V gave up 5 bases and J gave up 9 bases; unmatched junction bases: 15. The CDR3 loop is CASSQGVQGVMQAFF. The DNA for the CDR3 is TGTGCCAGCAGCCAGGGGGTACAGGGTGTCATGCAAGCTTTCTTT.

This clone was counted ten times or more. The CDR3 reads CASSFLGAYEQYF. The CDR3 coding sequence is TGTGCCAGCAGTTTTCTGGGGGCGTACGAGCAGTACTTC. The chain recombines TRBV12-3 or TRBV12-4 with TRBJ2-7, with TRBD1 as a possible D gene (6 bases). V was cut by 3 bases and J by 4 bases, with 10 bases left in between. The CDR3 has 13 amino acids.

This clone showed up many times. The chain couples TRBV19 to TRBJ1-5; maybe TRBD1 (5 bases). The V gene's germline CDR1 is LNHDA and CDR2 SQIVND (reference sequence). The V gene lost 7 bases and the J gene lost 5 bases, with 15 bases spanning the gap. The CDR3 consists of 14 residues. The CDR3 here is CASTQIGEDQPQHF. In DNA, the CDR3 is TGTGCCAGTACCCAAATAGGGGAGGATCAGCCCCAGCATTTT.

The chain employs TRBV7-9 and TRBJ1-2, with no clear D. CDR1 and CDR2 from the germline V gene are SEHNR and FQNEAQ (reference sequence). The CDR3 is 14 residues long. The germline V and J ends were trimmed by 3 bases and 8 bases, with 16 bases remaining between them. CDR3 loop: CASSLHDTVEGYTF. The DNA for the CDR3 is TGTGCCAGCAGCTTGCACGACACTGTGGAGGGCTACACCTTC.

This clone was seen at least ten times. The chain uses TRBV9 and TRBJ2-7, with 8 bases matching TRBD2. The CDR3 has 14 amino acids. J lost 7 bases, V lost 2 bases, and 8 bases had no gene match. Germline V gene data show CDR1 as SGDLS and CDR2 as YYNGEE. DNA for the CDR3: TGTGCCAGCAGCGTTGGAGCGGGAGCAGGAGAGCAGTACTTC. Its translation is CASSVGAGAGEQYF.

This clone was counted ten times or more. The chain employs TRBV30 and TRBJ2-5, with 11 bases that match TRBD2. This CDR3 has 16 residues. CDR1 is GTSNPN and CDR2 is SVGIG in the germline V gene (reference sequence). With V trimmed by 3 bases and J by 2 bases, 8 bases remained unmatched. CDR3 DNA sequence: TGTGCCTGGAGGAGAGGGACTAGCGGCCGACAAGAGACCCAGTACTTC. Amino acid sequence: CAWRRGTSGRQETQYF.

The chain recombines TRBV11-2 with TRBJ2-7; TRBD1 aligns across 9 bases. CDR1 is SGHAT, CDR2 FQNNGV, per germline. V shed 0 bases and J 4 bases; nucleotides not matched to a gene: 4. The CDR3 totals 15 residues. DNA for the CDR3: TGTGCCAGCAGCTTAGACCCTGGGACAGGGTACGAGCAGTACTTC. Its translation: CASSLDPGTGYEQYF. The entire variable domain, with the rest obtained from reference TRBV11-2 and TRBJ2-7, is as follows: EAGVAQSPRYKIIEKRQSVAFWCNPISGHATLYWYQQILGQGPKLLIQFQNNGVVDDSQLPKDRFSAERLKGVDSTLKIQPAKLEDSAVYLCASSLDPGTGYEQYFGPGTRLTVT.

This clone came up a few times. This may stem from a read error, because a much larger clone lies one nucleotide away. The chain recombines TRBV20-1 with TRBJ2-1; D remains unclear. CDR3 length: 15 amino acids. V gave up 3 bases and J gave up 4 bases, with 16 bases separating them. Looked up from germline, CDR1 is DFQATT and CDR2 is SNEGSKA (reference sequence). CDR3 region: CSASPLSGLYNEQFF. The DNA of the CDR3 is TGCAGTGCTAGTCCCCTATCGGGTCTTTACAATGAGCAGTTCTTC.

V gene TRBV6-1 combines with J gene TRBJ1-2; no firm D call. This CDR3 has 13 amino acids. V was pared by 6 bases and J by 8 bases, with 16 bases between. CDR1 and CDR2 from the germline V gene are MNHNS and SASEGT. The CDR3 nucleotides are TGTGCCAGCAGCCACCCCGACATGTACGGCTACACCTTC. Amino acid sequence: CASSHPDMYGYTF.